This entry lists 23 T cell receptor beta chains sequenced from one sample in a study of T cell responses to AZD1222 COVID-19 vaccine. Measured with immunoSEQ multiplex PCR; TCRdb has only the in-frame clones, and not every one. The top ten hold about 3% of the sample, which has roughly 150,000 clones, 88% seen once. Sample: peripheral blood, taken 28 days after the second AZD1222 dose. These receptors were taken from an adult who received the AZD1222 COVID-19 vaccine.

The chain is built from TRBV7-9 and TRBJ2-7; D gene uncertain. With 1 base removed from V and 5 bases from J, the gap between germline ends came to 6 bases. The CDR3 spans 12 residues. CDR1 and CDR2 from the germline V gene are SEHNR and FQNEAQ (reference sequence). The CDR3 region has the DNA TGTGCCAGCAGCTTAGGGTTCGACGAGCAGTACTTC. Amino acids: CASSLGFDEQYF.

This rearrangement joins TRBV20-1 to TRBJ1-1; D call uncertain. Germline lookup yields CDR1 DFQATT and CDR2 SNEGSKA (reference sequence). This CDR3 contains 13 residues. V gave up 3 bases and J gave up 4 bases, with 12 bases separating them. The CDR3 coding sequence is TGCAGTGCTAGTTACATAGCGGGCACTGAAGCTTTCTTT. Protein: CSASYIAGTEAFF.

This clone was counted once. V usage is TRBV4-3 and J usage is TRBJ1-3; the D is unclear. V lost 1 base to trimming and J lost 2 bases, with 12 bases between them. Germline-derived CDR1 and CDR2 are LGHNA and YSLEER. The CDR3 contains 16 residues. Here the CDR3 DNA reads TGCGCCAGCAGCCAAGTCATGGTGGCGACTGGAAACACCATATATTTT. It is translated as CASSQVMVATGNTIYF.

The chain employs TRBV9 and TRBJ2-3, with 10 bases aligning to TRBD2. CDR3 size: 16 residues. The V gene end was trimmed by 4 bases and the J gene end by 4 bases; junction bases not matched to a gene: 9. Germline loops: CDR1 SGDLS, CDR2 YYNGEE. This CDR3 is CASSTRGSGGADTQYF. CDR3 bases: TGTGCCAGCAGCACGCGGGGCAGCGGGGGGGCAGATACGCAGTATTTT.

The CDR3 reads CASSLVAGPKQPQHF. CDR3 coding DNA: TGTGCCAGCAGCTTAGTGGCAGGCCCCAAACAGCCCCAGCATTTT. The chain has TRBV7-2 and TRBJ1-5; D not resolved. Germline lookup yields CDR1 SGHTA and CDR2 FQGNSA. The V end lost 1 base, the J end lost 7 bases, and 14 bases lay between the germline ends. The CDR3 runs to 15 residues.

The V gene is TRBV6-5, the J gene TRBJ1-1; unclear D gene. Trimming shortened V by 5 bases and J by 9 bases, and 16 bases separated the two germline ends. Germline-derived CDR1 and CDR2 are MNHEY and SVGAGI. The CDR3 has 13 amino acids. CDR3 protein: CASSNPPASQAFF. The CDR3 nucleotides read TGTGCCAGCAGTAATCCCCCGGCCAGTCAAGCTTTCTTT.

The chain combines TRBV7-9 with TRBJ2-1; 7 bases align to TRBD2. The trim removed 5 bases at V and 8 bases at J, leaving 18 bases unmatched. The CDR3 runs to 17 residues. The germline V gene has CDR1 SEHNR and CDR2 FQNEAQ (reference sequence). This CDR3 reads CASSIQSGIFMRDEQFF. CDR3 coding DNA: TGTGCCAGCAGCATCCAAAGCGGGATCTTCATGAGGGATGAGCAGTTCTTC.

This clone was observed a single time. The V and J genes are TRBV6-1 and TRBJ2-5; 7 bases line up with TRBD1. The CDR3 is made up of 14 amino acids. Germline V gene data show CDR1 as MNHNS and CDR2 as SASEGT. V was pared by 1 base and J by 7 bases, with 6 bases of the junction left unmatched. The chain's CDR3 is CASSEENRGRTQYF. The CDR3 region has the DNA TGTGCCAGCAGTGAAGAAAACAGGGGCAGGACCCAGTACTTC.

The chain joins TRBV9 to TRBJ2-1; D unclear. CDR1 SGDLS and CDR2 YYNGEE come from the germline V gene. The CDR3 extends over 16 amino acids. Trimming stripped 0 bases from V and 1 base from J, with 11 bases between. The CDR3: CASSVESTPSYNEQFF. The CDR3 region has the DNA TGTGCCAGCAGCGTAGAATCTACGCCGTCCTACAATGAGCAGTTCTTC.

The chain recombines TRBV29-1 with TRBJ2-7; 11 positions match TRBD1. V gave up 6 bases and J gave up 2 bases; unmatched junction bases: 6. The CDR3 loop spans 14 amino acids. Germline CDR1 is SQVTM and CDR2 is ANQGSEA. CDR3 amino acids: CSVLSGQGAYEQYF. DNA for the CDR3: TGCAGCGTCCTTTCGGGACAGGGGGCCTACGAGCAGTACTTC.

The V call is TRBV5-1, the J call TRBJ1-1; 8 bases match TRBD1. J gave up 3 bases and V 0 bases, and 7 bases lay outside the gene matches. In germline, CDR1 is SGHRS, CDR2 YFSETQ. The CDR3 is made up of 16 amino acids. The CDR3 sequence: CASSLAGQGAYTEAFF. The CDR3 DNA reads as TGCGCCAGCAGCTTGGCAGGGCAGGGGGCCTACACTGAAGCTTTCTTT.

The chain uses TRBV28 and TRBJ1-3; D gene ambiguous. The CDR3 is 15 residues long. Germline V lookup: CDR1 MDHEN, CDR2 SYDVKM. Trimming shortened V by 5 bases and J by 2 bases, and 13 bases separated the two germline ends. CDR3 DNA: TGTGCCAGCAGTCCCCCCCTAGCGGCTGGAAACACCATATATTTT. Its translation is CASSPPLAAGNTIYF. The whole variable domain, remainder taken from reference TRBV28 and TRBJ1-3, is DVKVTQSSRYLVKRTGEKVFLECVQDMDHENMFWYRQDPGLGLRLIYFSYDVKMKEKGDIPEGYSVSREKKERFSLILESASTNQTSMYLCASSPPLAAGNTIYFGEGSWLTVV.

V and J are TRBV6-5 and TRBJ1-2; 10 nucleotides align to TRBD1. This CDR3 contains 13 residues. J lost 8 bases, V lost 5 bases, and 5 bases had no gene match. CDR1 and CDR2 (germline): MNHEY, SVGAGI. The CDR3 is CASSRTGGRGYTF. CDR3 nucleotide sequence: TGTGCCAGCAGTAGGACAGGGGGTCGCGGCTACACCTTC.

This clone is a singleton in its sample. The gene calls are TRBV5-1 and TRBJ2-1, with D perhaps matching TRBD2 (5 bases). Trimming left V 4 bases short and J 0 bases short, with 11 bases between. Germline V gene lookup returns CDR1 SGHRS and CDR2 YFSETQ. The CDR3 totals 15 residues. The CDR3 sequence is CASSSEAGSYNEQFF. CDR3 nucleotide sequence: TGCGCCAGCAGCAGCGAGGCGGGCTCCTACAATGAGCAGTTCTTC.

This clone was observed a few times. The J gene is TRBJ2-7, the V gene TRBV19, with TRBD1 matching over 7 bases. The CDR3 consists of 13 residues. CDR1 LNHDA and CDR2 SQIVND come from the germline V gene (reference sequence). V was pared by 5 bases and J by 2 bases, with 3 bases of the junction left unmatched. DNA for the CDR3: TGTGCCAGTAGTTCGGGACAGACCTACGAGCAGTACTTC. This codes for CASSSGQTYEQYF.

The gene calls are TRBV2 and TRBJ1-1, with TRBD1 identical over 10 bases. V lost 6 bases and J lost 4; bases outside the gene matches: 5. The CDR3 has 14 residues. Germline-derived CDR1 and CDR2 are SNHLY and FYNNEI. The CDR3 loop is CASSQDRGGTEAFF. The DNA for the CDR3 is TGTGCCAGCAGCCAGGACAGGGGGGGCACTGAAGCTTTCTTT.

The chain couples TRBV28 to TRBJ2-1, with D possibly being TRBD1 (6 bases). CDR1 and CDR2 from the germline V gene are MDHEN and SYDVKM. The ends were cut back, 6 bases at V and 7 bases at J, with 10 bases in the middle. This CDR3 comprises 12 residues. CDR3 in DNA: TGTGCCAGCAGGACAGGTTTGAATGAGCAGTTCTTC. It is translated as CASRTGLNEQFF.

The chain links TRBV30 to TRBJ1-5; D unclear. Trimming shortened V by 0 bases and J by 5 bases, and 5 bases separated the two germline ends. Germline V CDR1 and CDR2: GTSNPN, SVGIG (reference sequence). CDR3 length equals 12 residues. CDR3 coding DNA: TGTGCCTGGAGTGTACTGGATCAGCCCCAGCATTTT. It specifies CAWSVLDQPQHF.

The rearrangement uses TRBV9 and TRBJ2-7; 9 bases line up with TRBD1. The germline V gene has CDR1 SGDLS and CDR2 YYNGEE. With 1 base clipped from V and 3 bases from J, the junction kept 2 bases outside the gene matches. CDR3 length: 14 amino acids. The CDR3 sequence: CASSVRTGDYEQYF. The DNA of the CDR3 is TGTGCCAGCAGCGTACGGACAGGGGACTACGAGCAGTACTTC.

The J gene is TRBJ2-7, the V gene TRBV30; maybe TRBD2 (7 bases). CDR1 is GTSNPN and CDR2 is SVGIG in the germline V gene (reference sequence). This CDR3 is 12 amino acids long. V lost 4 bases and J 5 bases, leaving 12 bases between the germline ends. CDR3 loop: CAWTRGGHEQYF. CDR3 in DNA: TGTGCCTGGACGAGGGGGGGCCACGAGCAGTACTTC.

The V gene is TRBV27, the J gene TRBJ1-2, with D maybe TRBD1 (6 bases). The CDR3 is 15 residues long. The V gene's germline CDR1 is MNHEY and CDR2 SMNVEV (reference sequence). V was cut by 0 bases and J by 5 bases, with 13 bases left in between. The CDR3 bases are TGTGCCAGCAGTTTATCCCAGACAGGAGGATATGGCTACACCTTC. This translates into CASSLSQTGGYGYTF.

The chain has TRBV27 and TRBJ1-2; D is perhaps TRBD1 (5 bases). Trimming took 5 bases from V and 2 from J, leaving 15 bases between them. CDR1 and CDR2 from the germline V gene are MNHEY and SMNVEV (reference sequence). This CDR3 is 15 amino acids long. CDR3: CASSPIPGPNYGYTF. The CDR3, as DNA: TGTGCCAGCAGTCCGATTCCGGGACCCAACTATGGCTACACCTTC.

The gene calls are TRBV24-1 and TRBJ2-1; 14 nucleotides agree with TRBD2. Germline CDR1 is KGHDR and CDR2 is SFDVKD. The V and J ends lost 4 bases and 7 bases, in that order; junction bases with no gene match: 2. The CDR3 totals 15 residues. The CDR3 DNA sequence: TGTGCCACCAGTGAGACTAGCGGGAGGGTGAATGAGCAGTTCTTC. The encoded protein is CATSETSGRVNEQFF.